The present TCR beta chain was sequenced within a study of T-cell memory formation after mild COVID-19. Each CDR3 protein is one row after TCRdb ran MiXCR on the 5' RACE reads. The sample gives about 470,000 distinct CDR3 sequences, about 20% of which show up once; about 12% is in the top ten. Germline V gene data show CDR1 as SGHNT and CDR2 as YENEEA. The V end lost 4 bases, the J end lost 4 bases, and 9 bases lay between the germline ends. This CDR3 contains 13 residues. Whole-study findings and limits: Among clones contracting day 15 to 85, CD4/CD8 was balanced, whereas later expanders leaned CD4+. Within pre-infection memory, some responding clones were found, suggesting cross-reactive memory joined.

In regard to this clonotype: The antigen remains unidentified.

This chain uses TRBV11-3 with TRBJ2-3, with no clear D. Material for sequencing was PBMCs or a T cell subset sorted from them (not recorded which). The TCR sequence derives from an adult woman who had mild COVID-19 (a few samples of this study predate the infection). Cell type and time point are not known. The CDR3 sequence: CASSWVASDTQYF. The DNA of the CDR3 is TGTGCCAGCAGCTGGGTAGCTTCAGATACGCAGTATTTT.